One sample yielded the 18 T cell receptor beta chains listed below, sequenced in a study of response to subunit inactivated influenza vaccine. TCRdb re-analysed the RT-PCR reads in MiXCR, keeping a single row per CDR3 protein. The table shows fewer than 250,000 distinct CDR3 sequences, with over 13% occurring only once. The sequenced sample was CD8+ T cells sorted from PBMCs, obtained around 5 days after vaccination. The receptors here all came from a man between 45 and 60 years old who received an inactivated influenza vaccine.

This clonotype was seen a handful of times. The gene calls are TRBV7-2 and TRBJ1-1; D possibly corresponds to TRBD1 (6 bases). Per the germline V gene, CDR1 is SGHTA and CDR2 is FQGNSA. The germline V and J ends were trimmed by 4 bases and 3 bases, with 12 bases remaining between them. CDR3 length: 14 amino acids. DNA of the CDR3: TGTGCCAGCAGCTCCGGGACAAGGTACACTGAAGCTTTCTTT. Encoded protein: CASSSGTRYTEAFF.

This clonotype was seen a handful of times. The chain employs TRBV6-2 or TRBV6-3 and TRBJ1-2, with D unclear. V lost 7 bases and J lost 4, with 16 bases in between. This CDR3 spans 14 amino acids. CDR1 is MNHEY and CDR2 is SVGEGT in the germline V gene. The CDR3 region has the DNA TGTGCCAGCACCCCATCGAACCGGGTCTATGGCTACACCTTC. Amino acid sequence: CASTPSNRVYGYTF.

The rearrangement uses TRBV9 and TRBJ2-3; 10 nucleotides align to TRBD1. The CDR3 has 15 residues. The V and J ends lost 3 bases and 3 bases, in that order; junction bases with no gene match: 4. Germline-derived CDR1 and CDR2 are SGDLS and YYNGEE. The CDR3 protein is CASSARDRGTDTQYF. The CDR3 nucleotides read TGTGCCAGCAGCGCCCGGGACAGGGGTACAGATACGCAGTATTTT.

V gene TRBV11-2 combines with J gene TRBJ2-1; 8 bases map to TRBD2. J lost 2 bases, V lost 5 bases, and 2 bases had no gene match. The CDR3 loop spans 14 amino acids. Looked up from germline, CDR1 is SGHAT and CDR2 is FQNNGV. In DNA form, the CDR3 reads TGTGCCAGCAGCGGGGGACTAGCCTACAATGAGCAGTTCTTC. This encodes CASSGGLAYNEQFF.

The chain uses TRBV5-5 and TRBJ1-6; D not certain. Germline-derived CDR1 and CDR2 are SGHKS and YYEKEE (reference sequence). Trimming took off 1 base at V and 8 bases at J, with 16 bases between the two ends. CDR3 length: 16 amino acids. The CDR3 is CASSLYEVRRYSPLHF. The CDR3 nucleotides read TGTGCCAGCAGCTTGTATGAAGTCAGGCGATATTCACCCCTCCACTTT. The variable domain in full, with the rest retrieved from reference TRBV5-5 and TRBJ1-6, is DAGVTQSPTHLIKTRGQQVTLRCSPISGHKSVSWYQQVLGQGPQFIFQYYEKEERGRGNFPDRFSARQFPNYSSELNVNALLLGDSALYLCASSLYEVRRYSPLHFGNGTRLTVT.

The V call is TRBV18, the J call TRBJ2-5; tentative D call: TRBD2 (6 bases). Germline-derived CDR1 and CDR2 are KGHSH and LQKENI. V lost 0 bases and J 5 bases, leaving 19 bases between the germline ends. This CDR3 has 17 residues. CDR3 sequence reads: CASSPPVLRREGETQYF. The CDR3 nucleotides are TGTGCCAGCTCACCACCGGTGTTAAGGCGGGAAGGCGAGACCCAGTACTTC.

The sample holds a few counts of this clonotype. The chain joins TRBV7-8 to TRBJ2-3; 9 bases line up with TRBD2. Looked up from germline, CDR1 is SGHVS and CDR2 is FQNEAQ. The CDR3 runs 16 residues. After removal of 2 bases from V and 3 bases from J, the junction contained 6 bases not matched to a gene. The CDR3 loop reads CASSLLGTSGTDTQYF. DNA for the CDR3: TGTGCCAGCAGCTTATTGGGTACTAGCGGGACAGATACGCAGTATTTT.

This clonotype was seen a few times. The CDR3 here is CASSPGGHQHF. The CDR3 nucleotides read TGTGCCAGCAGCCCCGGAGGCCACCAGCATTTT. V and J are TRBV7-2 and TRBJ1-5; no firm D call. The CDR3 extends over 11 amino acids. Germline lookup yields CDR1 SGHTA and CDR2 FQGNSA. V was clipped by 5 bases and J by 12 bases, with 11 bases between them.

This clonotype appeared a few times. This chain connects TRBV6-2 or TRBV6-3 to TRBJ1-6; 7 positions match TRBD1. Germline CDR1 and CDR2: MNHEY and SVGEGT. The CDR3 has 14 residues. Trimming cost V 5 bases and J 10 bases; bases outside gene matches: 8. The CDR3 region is CASSPGTEISPLHF. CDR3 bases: TGTGCCAGCAGTCCCGGGACAGAGATCTCACCCCTCCACTTT.

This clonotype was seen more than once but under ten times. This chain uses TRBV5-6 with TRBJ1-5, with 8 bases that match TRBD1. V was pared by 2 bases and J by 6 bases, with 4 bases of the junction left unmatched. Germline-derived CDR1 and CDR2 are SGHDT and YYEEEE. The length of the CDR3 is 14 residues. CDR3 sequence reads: CASSLTGGGQPQHF. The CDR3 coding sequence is TGTGCCAGCAGCTTAACAGGGGGAGGTCAGCCCCAGCATTTT.

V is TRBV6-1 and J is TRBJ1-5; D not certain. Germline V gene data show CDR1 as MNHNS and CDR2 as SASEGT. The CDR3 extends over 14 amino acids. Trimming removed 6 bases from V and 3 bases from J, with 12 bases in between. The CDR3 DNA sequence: TGTGCCAGCAGCTCCGGTCGGGTCAATCAGCCCCAGCATTTT. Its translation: CASSSGRVNQPQHF.

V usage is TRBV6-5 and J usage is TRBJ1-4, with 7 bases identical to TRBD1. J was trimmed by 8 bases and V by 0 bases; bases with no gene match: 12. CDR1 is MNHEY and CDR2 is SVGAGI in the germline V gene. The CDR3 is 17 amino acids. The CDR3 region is CASSYSTLRGRDEKLFF. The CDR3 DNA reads TGTGCCAGCAGTTACTCAACCTTGAGGGGGCGAGACGAAAAACTGTTTTTT.

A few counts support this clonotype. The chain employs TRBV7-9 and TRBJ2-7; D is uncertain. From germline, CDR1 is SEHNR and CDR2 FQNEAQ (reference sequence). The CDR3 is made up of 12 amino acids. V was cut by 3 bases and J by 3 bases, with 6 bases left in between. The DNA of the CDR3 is TGTGCCAGCAGCTTTGTGGGCTACGAGCAGTACTTC. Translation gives CASSFVGYEQYF.

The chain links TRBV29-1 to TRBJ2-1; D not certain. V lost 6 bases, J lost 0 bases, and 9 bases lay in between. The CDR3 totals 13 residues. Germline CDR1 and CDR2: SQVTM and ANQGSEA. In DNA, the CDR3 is TGCAGCGTGATTAAGAGCTCCTACAATGAGCAGTTCTTC. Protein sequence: CSVIKSSYNEQFF.

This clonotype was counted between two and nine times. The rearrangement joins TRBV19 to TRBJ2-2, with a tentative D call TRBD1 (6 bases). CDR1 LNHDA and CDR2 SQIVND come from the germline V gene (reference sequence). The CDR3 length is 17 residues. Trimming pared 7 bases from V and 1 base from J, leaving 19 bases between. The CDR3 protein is CASTTPLGAGNTGELFF. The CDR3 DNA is TGTGCCAGTACCACCCCCCTGGGGGCAGGGAACACCGGGGAGCTGTTTTTT.

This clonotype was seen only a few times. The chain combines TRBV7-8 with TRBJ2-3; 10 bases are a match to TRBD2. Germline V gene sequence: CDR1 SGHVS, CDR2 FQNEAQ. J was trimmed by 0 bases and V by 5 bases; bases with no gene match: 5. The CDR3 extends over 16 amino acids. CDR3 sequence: CASSGGLAESTDTQYF. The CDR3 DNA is TGTGCCAGCAGCGGTGGACTAGCGGAGAGCACAGATACGCAGTATTTT. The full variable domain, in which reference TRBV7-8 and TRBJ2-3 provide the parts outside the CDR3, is GAGVSQSPRYKVAKRGQDVALRCDPISGHVSLFWYQQALGQGPEFLTYFQNEAQLDKSGLPSDRFFAERPEGSVSTLKIQRTQQEDSAVYLCASSGGLAESTDTQYFGPGTRLTVL.

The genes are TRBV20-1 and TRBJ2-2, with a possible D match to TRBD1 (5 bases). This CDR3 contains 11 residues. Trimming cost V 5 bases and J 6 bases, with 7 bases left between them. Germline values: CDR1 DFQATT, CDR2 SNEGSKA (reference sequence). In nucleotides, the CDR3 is TGCAGTGCTGTCAGGGCCGGGGAGCTGTTTTTT. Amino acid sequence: CSAVRAGELFF.

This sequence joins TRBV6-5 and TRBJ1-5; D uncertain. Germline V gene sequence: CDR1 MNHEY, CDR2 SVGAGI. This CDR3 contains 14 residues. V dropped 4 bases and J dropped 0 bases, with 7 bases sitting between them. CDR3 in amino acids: CASSSDNSNQPQHF. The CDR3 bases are TGTGCCAGCAGTTCCGACAATAGCAATCAGCCCCAGCATTTT.